These T cell receptor beta chains were read from a single sample in a study of T cells and Merkel cell carcinoma outcomes. Assay used: immunoSEQ multiplex PCR; TCRdb lists only in-frame clones, some missing. The sample comprises 9,500 to 15,000 clones, around 95% of which are singletons, and more than 0.9% rests with the top ten. The sequenced material came from tumor tissue from Merkel cell carcinoma. The receptors here all came from a human donor with Merkel cell carcinoma. CDR3s include the opening cysteine and the closing phenylalanine or tryptophan.

J: TRBJ1-2; V: TRBV4-3; CDR3: CASSQDTGPYGYTF
J: TRBJ2-5; V: TRBV9; CDR3: CASSVGSSEGETQYF
J: TRBJ1-2; V: TRBV7-9; CDR3: CASSFQGQGRTSMGYTF
J: TRBJ2-1; V: TRBV19; CDR3: CASSRGDRVKDEQFF
J: TRBJ2-7; V: TRBV28; CDR3: CASSLGRFGVPSGEQYF
J: TRBJ2-5; V: TRBV5-4; CDR3: CASSLERSAETQYF
J: TRBJ2-5; V: TRBV5-1; CDR3: CASSLPRESLQETQYF
J: TRBJ2-1; V: TRBV7-2; CDR3: CASSLVIQNNEQFF
J: TRBJ2-3; V: TRBV30; CDR3: CAWRHGDFTQYF
J: TRBJ1-2; V: TRBV6-1; CDR3: CASSEQGANYGYTF
J: TRBJ1-5; V: TRBV28; CDR3: CASSSEPQHF
J: TRBJ2-5; V: TRBV7-2; CDR3: CASSPNSGTSPETQYF
J: TRBJ2-7; V: TRBV7-3; CDR3: CASSHTSGSAAEQYF
J: TRBJ2-1; V: TRBV5-1; CDR3: CASSLLTSGSNNEQFF
J: TRBJ1-4; V: TRBV28; CDR3: CASSRGRRGLFF
J: TRBJ1-2; V: TRBV21-1; CDR3: CASSPTDSYGYTF
J: TRBJ2-1; V: TRBV5-1; CDR3: CASSYSGRGSYNEQFF
J: TRBJ2-1; V: TRBV6-4; CDR3: CASTIRPKTNNEQFF
J: TRBJ2-3; V: TRBV2; CDR3: CASNEIAGSTDTQYF
J: TRBJ1-4; V: TRBV5-1; CDR3: CASSPGGGGEKLFF
J: TRBJ1-4; V: TRBV11-2; CDR3: CASSLVGTGGAKLFF
J: TRBJ2-4; V: TRBV4-2; CDR3: CASSQGPGEDIQYF
J: TRBJ2-3; V: TRBV19; CDR3: CASSLQGDTQYF
J: TRBJ2-5; V: TRBV2; CDR3: CASSGTYQETQYF
J: TRBJ1-1; V: TRBV14; CDR3: CASSQGGSTEAFF
J: TRBJ2-7; V: TRBV30; CDR3: CAWSDRAGAYEQYF
J: TRBJ1-1; V: TRBV7-9; CDR3: CASSLDKNTEAFF
J: TRBJ2-7; V: TRBV5-1; CDR3: CASSYQRGFSYEQYF
J: TRBJ1-1; V: TRBV28; CDR3: CASRTRGWNTEAFF
J: TRBJ2-5; V: TRBV29-1; CDR3: CSVGGTGRETQYF
J: TRBJ2-7; V: TRBV6-5; CDR3: CASRKTGNYEQYF
J: TRBJ2-7; V: TRBV14; CDR3: CASSPGSEQYF
J: TRBJ2-3; V: TRBV27; CDR3: CASRPREESGTQYF
J: TRBJ2-3; V: TRBV7-2; CDR3: CASSSGGAADTQYF
J: TRBJ1-3; V: TRBV27; CDR3: CASSLSITSSGNTIYF
J: TRBJ2-3; V: TRBV7-3; CDR3: CASSPDRRVDTQYF
J: TRBJ1-4; V: TRBV14; CDR3: CASSQRARFGPKLFF
J: TRBJ2-3; V: TRBV7-9; CDR3: CASRSVGDTDTQYF
J: TRBJ1-1; V: TRBV5-1; CDR3: CASSPAVNTEAFF
J: TRBJ2-1; V: TRBV7-8; CDR3: CASSLGLALGEQFF
J: TRBJ2-3; V: TRBV5-8; CDR3: CASSLGTSGRADTQYF
J: TRBJ2-4; V: TRBV7-6; CDR3: CASSAGPLGGRGKNIQYF
J: TRBJ2-3; V: TRBV4-3; CDR3: CASSRETGGADTQYF
J: TRBJ2-7; V: TRBV9; CDR3: CASSLGRTSGNEQYF
J: TRBJ1-2; V: TRBV30; CDR3: CAWSVGSGVGNYGYTF
J: TRBJ2-1; V: TRBV7-2; CDR3: CASSPRLAGASSYNEQFF
J: TRBJ1-3; V: TRBV6-6; CDR3: CASSYILQGSGNTIYF
J: TRBJ2-1; V: TRBV4-3; CDR3: CASSQAPGSYNEQFF
J: TRBJ1-2; V: TRBV18; CDR3: CASSPTRQGIGYTF
J: TRBJ1-1; V: TRBV6-1; CDR3: CASSETGVGAFF
J: TRBJ1-1; V: TRBV7-3; CDR3: CASSLMSVWGKTEAFF
J: TRBJ2-1; V: TRBV18; CDR3: CASSPGTSGRVDNEQFF
J: TRBJ2-1; V: TRBV4-2; CDR3: CVSSQDRLASEQFF
J: TRBJ2-1; V: TRBV5-1; CDR3: CASSNGGTSGSNEQFF
J: TRBJ2-1; V: TRBV11-3; CDR3: CASSFRTGGTYNEQFF
J: TRBJ2-2; V: TRBV30; CDR3: CAWSVKGLGILAGELFF
J: TRBJ2-7; V: TRBV9; CDR3: CASSVEAGHPVEQYF
J: TRBJ1-1; V: TRBV29-1; CDR3: CSGEDTEAFF
J: TRBJ1-1; V: TRBV18; CDR3: CASSPELGNTEAFF
J: TRBJ1-1; V: TRBV6-5; CDR3: CASTPRDNSEAFF